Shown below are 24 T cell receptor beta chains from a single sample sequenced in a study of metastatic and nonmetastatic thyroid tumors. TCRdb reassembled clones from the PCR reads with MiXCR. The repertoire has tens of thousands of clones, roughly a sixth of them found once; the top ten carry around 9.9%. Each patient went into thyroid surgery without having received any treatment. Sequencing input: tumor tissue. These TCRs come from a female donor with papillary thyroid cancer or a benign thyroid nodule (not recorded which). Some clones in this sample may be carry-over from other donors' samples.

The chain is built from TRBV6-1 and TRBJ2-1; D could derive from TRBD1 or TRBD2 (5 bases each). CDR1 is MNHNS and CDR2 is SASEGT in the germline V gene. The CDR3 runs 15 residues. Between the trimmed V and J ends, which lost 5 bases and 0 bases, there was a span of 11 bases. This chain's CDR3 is CASSLWGYSYNEQFF. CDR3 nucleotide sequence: TGTGCCAGCAGTTTGTGGGGGTACTCCTACAATGAGCAGTTCTTC.

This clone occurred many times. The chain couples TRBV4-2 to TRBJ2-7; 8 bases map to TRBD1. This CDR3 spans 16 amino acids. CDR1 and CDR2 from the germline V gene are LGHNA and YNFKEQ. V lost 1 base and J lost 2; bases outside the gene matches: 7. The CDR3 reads CASSQAAGTGAYEQYF. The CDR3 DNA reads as TGTGCCAGCAGCCAAGCGGCGGGGACAGGCGCCTACGAGCAGTACTTC.

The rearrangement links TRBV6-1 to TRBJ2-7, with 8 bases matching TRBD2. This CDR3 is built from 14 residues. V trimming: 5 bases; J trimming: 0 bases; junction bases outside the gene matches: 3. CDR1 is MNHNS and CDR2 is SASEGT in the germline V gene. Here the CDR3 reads CASSTGTSSYEQYF. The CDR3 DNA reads TGTGCCAGCAGTACCGGGACTAGCTCCTACGAGCAGTACTTC.

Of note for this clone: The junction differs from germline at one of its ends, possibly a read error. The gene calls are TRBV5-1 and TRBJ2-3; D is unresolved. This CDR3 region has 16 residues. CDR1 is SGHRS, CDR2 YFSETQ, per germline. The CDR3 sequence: CSSSLAGYSGTDTQYF. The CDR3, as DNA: TGCTCCAGCAGCTTGGCCGGTTACTCGGGCACAGATACGCAGTATTTT.

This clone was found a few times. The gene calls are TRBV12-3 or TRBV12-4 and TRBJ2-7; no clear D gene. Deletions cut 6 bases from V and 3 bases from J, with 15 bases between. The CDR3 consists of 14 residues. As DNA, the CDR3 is TGTGCCAGCAGCCTGATGGTAAGAGACTACGAGCAGTACTTC. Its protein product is CASSLMVRDYEQYF.

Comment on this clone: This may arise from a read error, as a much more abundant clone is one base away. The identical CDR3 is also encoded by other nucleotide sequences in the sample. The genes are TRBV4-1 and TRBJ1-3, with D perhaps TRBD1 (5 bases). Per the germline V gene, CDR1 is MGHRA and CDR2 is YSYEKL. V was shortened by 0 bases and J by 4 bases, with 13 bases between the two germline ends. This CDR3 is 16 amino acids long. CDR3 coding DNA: TGCGCCAGCAGCCAAGATATCGGGGGATCCGGAAACACCATATATTTT. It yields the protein CASSQDIGGSGNTIYF.

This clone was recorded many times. The CDR3 nucleotides are TGTGCCAGCAGCCCAGCACCTTTCGAGCGGAACACTGAAGCTTTCTTT. Its protein is CASSPAPFERNTEAFF. The genes are TRBV28 and TRBJ1-1; D uncertain. CDR1 and CDR2 from the germline V gene are MDHEN and SYDVKM. This CDR3 has 16 amino acids. V dropped 6 bases and J dropped 1 base, with 18 bases sitting between them.

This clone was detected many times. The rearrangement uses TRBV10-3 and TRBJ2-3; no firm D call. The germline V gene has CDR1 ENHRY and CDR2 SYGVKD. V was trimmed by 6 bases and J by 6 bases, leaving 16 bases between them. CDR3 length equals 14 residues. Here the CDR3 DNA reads TGTGCCATCAGCATTGGACGGTCCAAGGATACGCAGTATTTT. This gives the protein CAISIGRSKDTQYF.

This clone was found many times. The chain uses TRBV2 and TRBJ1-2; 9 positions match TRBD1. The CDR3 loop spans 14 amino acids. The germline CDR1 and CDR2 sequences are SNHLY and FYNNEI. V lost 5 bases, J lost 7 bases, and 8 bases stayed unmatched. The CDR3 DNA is TGTGCCAGCAGTTACCAACAGGGGGCGGGTGGCTACACCTTC. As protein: CASSYQQGAGGYTF.

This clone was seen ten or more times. This chain's CDR3 is CASSERSGTDTQYF. In DNA form, the CDR3 reads TGTGCCAGCAGTGAAAGAAGCGGAACAGATACGCAGTATTTT. V gene TRBV6-1 combines with J gene TRBJ2-3; D might be TRBD2 (5 bases). CDR3 length equals 14 residues. Germline CDR1 reads MNHNS; CDR2 reads SASEGT. Trimming pared 2 bases from V and 3 bases from J, leaving 9 bases between.

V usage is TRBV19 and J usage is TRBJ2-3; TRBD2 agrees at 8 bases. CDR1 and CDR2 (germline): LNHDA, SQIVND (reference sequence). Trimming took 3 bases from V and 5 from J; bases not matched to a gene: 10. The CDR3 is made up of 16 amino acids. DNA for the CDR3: TGTGCCAGTAGTATCCATAGCGGGATCGGGAAAGATACGCAGTATTTT. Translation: CASSIHSGIGKDTQYF.

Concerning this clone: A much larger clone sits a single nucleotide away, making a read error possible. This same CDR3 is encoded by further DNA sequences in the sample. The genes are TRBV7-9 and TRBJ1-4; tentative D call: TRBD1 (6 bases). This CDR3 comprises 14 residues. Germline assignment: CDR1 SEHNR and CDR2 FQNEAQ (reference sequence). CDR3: CASSPAGAFEKLFF. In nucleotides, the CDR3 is TGTGCCAGCAGCCCCGCGGGGGCCTTTGAAAAACTGTTCTTT.

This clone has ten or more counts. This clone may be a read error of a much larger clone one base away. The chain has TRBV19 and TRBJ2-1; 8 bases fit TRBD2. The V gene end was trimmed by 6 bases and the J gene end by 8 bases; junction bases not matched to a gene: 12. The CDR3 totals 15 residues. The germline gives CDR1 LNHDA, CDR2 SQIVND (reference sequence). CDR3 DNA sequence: TGTGCCAGTAGATCTAAGCGGGAGTGCCCCCATGAGCAGTTCTTC. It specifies CASRSKRECPHEQFF. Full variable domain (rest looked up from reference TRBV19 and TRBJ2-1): DGGITQSPKYLFRKEGQNVTLSCEQNLNHDAMYWYRQDPGQGLRLIYYSQIVNDFQKGDIAEGYSVSREKKESFPLTVTSAQKNPTAFYLCASRSKRECPHEQFFGPGTRLTVL.

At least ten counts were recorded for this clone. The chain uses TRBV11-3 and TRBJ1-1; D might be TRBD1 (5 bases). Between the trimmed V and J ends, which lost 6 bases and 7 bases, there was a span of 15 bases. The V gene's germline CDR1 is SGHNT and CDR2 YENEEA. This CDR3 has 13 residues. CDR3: CASSSTSTVEAFF. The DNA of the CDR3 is TGTGCCAGCAGTTCCACGTCGACAGTTGAAGCTTTCTTT.

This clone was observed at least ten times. DNA of the CDR3: TGTGCCAGCAGCGTAGATCCAGCGGGAGTTAAGACCCAGTACTTC. Translation gives CASSVDPAGVKTQYF. This sequence joins TRBV9 and TRBJ2-5; 8 bases are a match to TRBD2. The CDR3 consists of 15 residues. J was trimmed by 6 bases and V by 0 bases; bases with no gene match: 7. CDR1 and CDR2 from the germline V gene are SGDLS and YYNGEE.

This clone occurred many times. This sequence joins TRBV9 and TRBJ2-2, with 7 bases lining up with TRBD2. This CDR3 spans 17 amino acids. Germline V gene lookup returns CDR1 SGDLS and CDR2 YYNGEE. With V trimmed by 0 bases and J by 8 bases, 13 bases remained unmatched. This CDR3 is CASSVVAGALSGGELFF. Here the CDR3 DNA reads TGTGCCAGCAGCGTAGTTGCGGGAGCATTATCGGGGGGGGAGCTGTTTTTT.

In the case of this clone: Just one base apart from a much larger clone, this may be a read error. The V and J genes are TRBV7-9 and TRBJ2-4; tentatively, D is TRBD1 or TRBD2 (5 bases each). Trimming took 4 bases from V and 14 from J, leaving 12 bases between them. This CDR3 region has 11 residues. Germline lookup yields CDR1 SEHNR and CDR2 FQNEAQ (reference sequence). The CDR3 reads CASSSPGTKYF. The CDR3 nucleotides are TGTGCCAGCAGCTCTCCGGGGACCAAGTACTTC.

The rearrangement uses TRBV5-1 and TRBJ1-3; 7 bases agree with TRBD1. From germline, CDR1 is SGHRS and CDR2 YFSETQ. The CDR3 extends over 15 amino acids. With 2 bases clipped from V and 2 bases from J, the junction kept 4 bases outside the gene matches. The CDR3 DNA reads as TGCGCCAGCAGCTTTGGGGACAGAACTGGAAACACCATATATTTT. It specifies CASSFGDRTGNTIYF.

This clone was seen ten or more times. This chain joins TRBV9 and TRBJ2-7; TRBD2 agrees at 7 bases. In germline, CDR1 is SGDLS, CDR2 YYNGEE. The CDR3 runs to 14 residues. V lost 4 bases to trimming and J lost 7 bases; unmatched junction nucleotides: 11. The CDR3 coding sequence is TGTGCCAGCAGCATGGGGACTAATTTAGTGGAGCAGTACTTC. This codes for CASSMGTNLVEQYF.

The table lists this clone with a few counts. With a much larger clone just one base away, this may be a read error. The CDR3 is CATSKQGDHGYTF. The CDR3 DNA reads TGTGCCACCAGCAAACAGGGGGACCATGGCTACACCTTC. The chain employs TRBV15 and TRBJ1-2, with TRBD1 matching 8 bases. CDR1 is LNHNV, CDR2 YYDKDF, per germline (reference sequence). This CDR3 has 13 residues. Trimming cost V 4 bases and J 6 bases; bases outside gene matches: 4.

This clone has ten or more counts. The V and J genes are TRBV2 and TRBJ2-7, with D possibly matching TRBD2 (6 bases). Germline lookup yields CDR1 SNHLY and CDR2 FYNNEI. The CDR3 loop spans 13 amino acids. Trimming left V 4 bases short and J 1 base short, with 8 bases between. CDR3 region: CASSGGVSYEQYF. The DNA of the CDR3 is TGTGCCAGCAGTGGCGGGGTATCCTACGAGCAGTACTTC.

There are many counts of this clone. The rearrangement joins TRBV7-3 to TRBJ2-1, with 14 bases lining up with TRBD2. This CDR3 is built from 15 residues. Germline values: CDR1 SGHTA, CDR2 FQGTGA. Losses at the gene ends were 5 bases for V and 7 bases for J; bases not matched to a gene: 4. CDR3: CASSIGTSGGNEQFF. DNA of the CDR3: TGTGCCAGCAGCATCGGGACTAGCGGGGGAAATGAGCAGTTCTTC.

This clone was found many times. CDR3 residues: CSASLVAGVEDTQYF. Written as DNA, the CDR3 is TGCAGTGCTAGTTTAGTAGCGGGAGTGGAAGATACGCAGTATTTT. This sequence joins TRBV20-1 and TRBJ2-3, with TRBD2 matching over 9 bases. The CDR3 runs to 15 residues. CDR1 DFQATT and CDR2 SNEGSKA come from the germline V gene (reference sequence). V lost 3 bases to trimming and J lost 5 bases; unmatched junction nucleotides: 9.

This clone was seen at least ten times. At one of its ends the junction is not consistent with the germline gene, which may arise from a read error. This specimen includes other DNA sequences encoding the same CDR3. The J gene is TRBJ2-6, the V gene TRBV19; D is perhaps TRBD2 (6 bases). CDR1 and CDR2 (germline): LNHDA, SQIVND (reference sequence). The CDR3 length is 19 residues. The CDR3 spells CASSRMGGLVYSGANVLTF. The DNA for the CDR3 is TGTGCTAGTAGCCGCATGGGGGGACTTGTCTACTCTGGGGCCAACGTCCTGACTTTC.